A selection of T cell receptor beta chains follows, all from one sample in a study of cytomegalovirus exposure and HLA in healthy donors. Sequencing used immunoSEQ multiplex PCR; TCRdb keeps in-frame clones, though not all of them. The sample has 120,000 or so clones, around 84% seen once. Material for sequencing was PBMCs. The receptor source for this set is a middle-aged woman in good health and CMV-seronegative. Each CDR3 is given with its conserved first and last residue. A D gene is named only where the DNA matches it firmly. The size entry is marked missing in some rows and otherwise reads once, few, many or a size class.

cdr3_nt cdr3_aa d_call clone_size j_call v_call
TGCGCCAGCAGCTCCGGGACAGGGAATGAAAAACTGTTTTTT CASSSGTGNEKLFF TRBD1 - TRBJ1-4 TRBV5-1
TGTGCCAGCAGCTTATCGGCTGGTTCGAACTACGAGCAGTACTTC CASSLSAGSNYEQYF - - TRBJ2-7 TRBV7-2
TGCGCCAGCAGCTTGGCCGCTAGCGGGAACACTGAAGCTTTCTTT CASSLAASGNTEAFF - - TRBJ1-1 TRBV5-1
TGTGCCAGCAGCGTAGACGGGGTAGCGGGAGGGCCAGCAGATACGCAGTATTTT CASSVDGVAGGPADTQYF TRBD2 - TRBJ2-3 TRBV9
TGTGCCATCTCTATTCTAGCGGGACCTTACGAGCAGTACTTC CAISILAGPYEQYF TRBD2 - TRBJ2-7 TRBV6-1
TGTGCCAGCAGCTTGGGCCCACAAGTCTCTGGAAACACCATATATTTT CASSLGPQVSGNTIYF - - TRBJ1-3 TRBV5-6
TGTGCCAGCAGGGGATTACAGGGGCGAGGGTATGAAAAACTGTTTTTT CASRGLQGRGYEKLFF TRBD1 - TRBJ1-4 TRBV6-6
TGCGCCAGCAGCTTGGGGCAGGTGGGCACCGGGGAGCTGTTTTTT CASSLGQVGTGELFF - - TRBJ2-2 TRBV5-1
TGTGCCAGCAGCCAGGGAGCGGGCTATGGCTACACCTTC CASSQGAGYGYTF - - TRBJ1-2 TRBV2
TGTGCCAGCAGTACCCAGGGAAATTCACCCCTCCACTTT CASSTQGNSPLHF - - TRBJ1-6 TRBV6-5
TGCAGCGCCCTGGGGGGGGGTCCCACAGATACGCAGTATTTT CSALGGGPTDTQYF TRBD2 - TRBJ2-3 TRBV29-1
TGCGCCAGCAGCCAATGGGCAAACAATGAGCAGTTCTTC CASSQWANNEQFF - once TRBJ2-1 TRBV4-1
TGTGCCAGCAGCGCAGCTAGCGGCTACGAGCAGTACTTC CASSAASGYEQYF TRBD2 - TRBJ2-7 TRBV13
TGCGCCAGCAGCCAAGTCCTGTCCACTGAAGCTTTCTTT CASSQVLSTEAFF - - TRBJ1-1 TRBV4-1
TGTGCTAGCAGCCCAAGGGACAGGGTCGATCAGCCCCAGCATTTT CASSPRDRVDQPQHF TRBD1 - TRBJ1-5 TRBV7-7
TGTGCCACCAGCAGAGTGGCGCTAGCGTTTGAGGACAATGAGCAGTTCTTC CATSRVALAFEDNEQFF - medium-sized TRBJ2-1 TRBV15
TGTGCCAGCAAGGCACTAGGGTCCTACAATGAGCAGTTCTTC CASKALGSYNEQFF - once TRBJ2-1 TRBV28
TGTGCCAGCAGTGAACCCCCAGGCCACGAGCAGTACTTC CASSEPPGHEQYF - - TRBJ2-7 TRBV6-1
TGTGCCAGCAGCCAAGGCCAGGGGATTTTTAACACTGAAGCTTTCTTT CASSQGQGIFNTEAFF - - TRBJ1-1 TRBV4-2
TGTGCCAGCTCACCACCGACGGGGAGAGTTTGGAACAGTCAGTACTTC CASSPPTGRVWNSQYF - few TRBJ2-4 TRBV18
TGTGCCAGCAGCTTAGCAGAGGGACAGTACACTGAAGCTTTCTTT CASSLAEGQYTEAFF TRBD1 - TRBJ1-1 TRBV7-9
TGTGCCAGCAGATTGAGCAGGAGCAGCGGTCGGGATGGCTACACCTTC CASRLSRSSGRDGYTF - - TRBJ1-2 TRBV27
TGTGCCAGCAGCCGACGGGGACTAGCTCTAGAGACCCAGTACTTC CASSRRGLALETQYF TRBD2 once TRBJ2-5 TRBV11-2
TGTGCCTGGAGTGTACAGGGCCGACACTCTGGAAACACCATATATTTT CAWSVQGRHSGNTIYF - - TRBJ1-3 TRBV30
TGTGCCAGCTCACCAATAGGGGGCACTGAAGCTTTCTTT CASSPIGGTEAFF - - TRBJ1-1 TRBV18
TGTGCCAGCAGTGAATCGGGACAGCACTATGGCTACACCTTC CASSESGQHYGYTF TRBD1 once TRBJ1-2 TRBV25-1
TGCGCCAGCAGCTTGGACGGGAGACAAGGAGATACGCAGTATTTT CASSLDGRQGDTQYF - once TRBJ2-3 TRBV5-1
TGTGCCAGCAGCTTAGGAGGCTCTGGGGCCAACGTCCTGACTTTC CASSLGGSGANVLTF - - TRBJ2-6 TRBV7-9
TGCGCCAGCAGCCCGGGACAGGTTAGCACAGATACGCAGTATTTT CASSPGQVSTDTQYF TRBD1 - TRBJ2-3 TRBV5-1
TGCGCCAGCAGCTTACAGGGGGCAAAGGGGGCTGGGGCCAACGTCCTGACTTTC CASSLQGAKGAGANVLTF TRBD1 few TRBJ2-6 TRBV5-1
TGCGCCAGCAGCCTCACTGGGACAGGGGTAAGAAGTGGCGGGGAGCTGTTTTTT CASSLTGTGVRSGGELFF TRBD1 once TRBJ2-2 TRBV4-1
TGTGCCACCCACCTGATTGAGTTCAGGGGCAAAAACAGTCAGTACTTC CATHLIEFRGKNSQYF - once TRBJ2-4 TRBV6-7
TGTGCCAGCAGCTTGGCGGATTCACCCCTCCACTTT CASSLADSPLHF - - TRBJ1-6 TRBV5-6
TGCGCCAGCAGCCAAGAAATGGGCGGGGTGGGGTACGAGCAGTACTTC CASSQEMGGVGYEQYF - few TRBJ2-7 TRBV4-3
TGCAGCTTGACCGGGACTAGCGGGAGCGGTGAGCAGTTCTTC CSLTGTSGSGEQFF TRBD2 few TRBJ2-1 TRBV29-1
TGTGCCAGCAGTGATAAGGGGGAGCGGGGGAGCTCCTACAATGAGCAGTTCTTC CASSDKGERGSSYNEQFF TRBD2 - TRBJ2-1 TRBV25-1
TGTGCCAGCAGCCCCTTTCTTGAGGACGAGCAGTACTTC CASSPFLEDEQYF - - TRBJ2-7 TRBV7-8
TGTGCCAGCAGCTTATTGCCCCTACTAGTAAACACCGGGGAGCTGTTTTTT CASSLLPLLVNTGELFF - - TRBJ2-2 TRBV7-2
TGTGCCATCAGGGGCCAGGGGATTGAAGCTTTCTTT CAIRGQGIEAFF - - TRBJ1-1 TRBV10-3
TGTGCCAGTAGTATAAGCGGCGGGAACGAGCAGTACTTC CASSISGGNEQYF - once TRBJ2-7 TRBV19
TGCGCCAGCAGCTTCGGGACTAGCGGGAGGGCCCATGAGCAGTTCTTC CASSFGTSGRAHEQFF TRBD2 - TRBJ2-1 TRBV5-1
TGCGCCAGCAGCTTGGAAGAGCGCTATGAGCAGTTCTTC CASSLEERYEQFF - - TRBJ2-1 TRBV5-1
TGTGCCAGCAGTCCGAAAGGAGGGGTCGAGCAGTACTTC CASSPKGGVEQYF - - TRBJ2-7 TRBV6-5
TGTGCCAGCAGATCCTACCAATCACCCTACGAGCAGTACTTC CASRSYQSPYEQYF - - TRBJ2-7 TRBV28
TGTGCCAGCAGCTGGACTAGCGGGAGCGGGCTTAATGAGCAGTTCTTC CASSWTSGSGLNEQFF TRBD2 - TRBJ2-1 TRBV7-3
TGCAGCGTTCTGAGGACAGGGGGTTACGAGCAGTACTTC CSVLRTGGYEQYF TRBD1 few TRBJ2-7 TRBV29-1
TGTGCCAGCAGCCAGCCGGGACTAGCGGAAATCTACGAGCAGTACTTC CASSQPGLAEIYEQYF TRBD2 - TRBJ2-7 TRBV4-2
TGTGCCAGCAGCTTAGAAGCAGGGGTGAATGAGCAGTTCTTC CASSLEAGVNEQFF - - TRBJ2-1 TRBV11-2
TGTGCCAGCAGCTCTGAGGGGGTCTCTGGGGCCAACGTCCTGACTTTC CASSSEGVSGANVLTF - few TRBJ2-6 TRBV28
TGTGCCAGCGTGAATCCCTACTCCTACGAGCAGTACTTC CASVNPYSYEQYF - - TRBJ2-7 TRBV6-5
TGTGCCAGCAGCTTGGACTTCCACCAAGAGACCCAGTACTTC CASSLDFHQETQYF - - TRBJ2-5 TRBV7-2
TGTGCCAGCAGTTTTGGGGGCGGTGAGCAGTTCTTC CASSFGGGEQFF - - TRBJ2-1 TRBV27
TGCGCCAGCAGCTTGGGAGGACAGGGAATGGGGGAGCAGTACTTC CASSLGGQGMGEQYF TRBD1 - TRBJ2-7 TRBV5-1
TGTGCCAGTAGTATAGAAGGGACAGGGTGGGGCGACGGCTACACCTTC CASSIEGTGWGDGYTF TRBD1 few TRBJ1-2 TRBV19
TGTGCCAGCAGCTCAGGCACAGGGGGCGATGAGACCCAGTACTTC CASSSGTGGDETQYF TRBD1 - TRBJ2-5 TRBV5-4